Each of the 20 T cell receptor beta chains below was sequenced from the same sample in a study of blood T cells in healthy people across ages. Together with a sample-barcoded 5' primer, a J-beta primer mix was included in a second PCR lasting roughly 6 to 12 cycles. In TCRdb, the 5' RACE reads were re-called with MiXCR into one record per CDR3 protein. Of nearly 800,000 distinct CDR3 sequences listed, around 25% were seen once; the top ten hold under 4%. The same sample was also studied in work on T cells of mothers and their children.

The material sequenced was blood. These receptors were collected from a boy aged 5-17 years in good health.

This clonotype has only a few counts. The chain couples TRBV2 to TRBJ2-2; the D is unclear. Germline CDR1 and CDR2: SNHLY and FYNNEI. The V end was cut by 6 bases, the J end by 8 bases, with 19 bases between. This CDR3 region has 15 residues. Here the CDR3 reads CASSLVLSGGGELFF. For the CDR3, the DNA is TGTGCCAGCAGCCTGGTCTTATCGGGCGGAGGGGAGCTGTTTTTT. Combining the CDR3 with reference TRBV2 and TRBJ2-2 gives the whole variable domain EPEVTQTPSHQVTQMGQEVILRCVPISNHLYFYWYRQILGQKVEFLVSFYNNEISEKSEIFDDQFSVERPDGSNFTLKIRSTKLEDSAMYFCASSLVLSGGGELFFGEGSRLTVL.

The rearrangement joins TRBV2 to TRBJ2-7; 9 bases map to TRBD1. The junction had 8 bases not matched to a gene; V was cut back by 5 bases and J by 3 bases. Germline V gives CDR1 SNHLY, CDR2 FYNNEI. This CDR3 contains 15 residues. The CDR3 here is CASSPAPGQGYEQYF. The CDR3 nucleotides read TGTGCCAGCAGTCCCGCTCCGGGACAGGGCTACGAGCAGTACTTC.

A few counts support this clonotype. The chain has TRBV7-6 and TRBJ2-1, with 12 bases fitting TRBD2. The CDR3 is 16 residues long. CDR1 SGHVS and CDR2 FNYEAQ come from the germline V gene. J was trimmed by 3 bases and V by 5 bases; bases with no gene match: 5. CDR3 in amino acids: CASSLGLAGIYNEQFF. In DNA, the CDR3 is TGTGCCAGCAGCCTTGGACTAGCGGGAATCTACAATGAGCAGTTCTTC.

This clonotype was counted between two and nine times. The V call is TRBV2, the J call TRBJ2-1, with 7 bases identical to TRBD1. The J call could be wrong; TRBJ2-5 is a better fit for the DNA end. CDR1 and CDR2 (germline): SNHLY, FYNNEI. This CDR3 has 14 amino acids. The CDR3 loop is CASRSTGVWETQYF. The CDR3 nucleotides are TGTGCCAGCAGGTCCACAGGGGTCTGGGAGACCCAGTACTTC.

There are a few counts of this clonotype. V usage is TRBV9 and J usage is TRBJ2-1; TRBD1 might be the D (6 bases). This CDR3 has 14 residues. Germline V gene lookup returns CDR1 SGDLS and CDR2 YYNGEE. Trimming stripped 4 bases from V and 8 bases from J, with 16 bases between. The CDR3: CASSPLYRADEQFF. The DNA of the CDR3 is TGTGCCAGCAGCCCCCTTTACAGGGCCGATGAGCAGTTCTTC.

The J gene is TRBJ2-7, the V gene TRBV20-1; D perhaps matches TRBD2 (6 bases). The V end lost 3 bases, the J end lost 2 bases, and 14 bases lay between the germline ends. The CDR3 contains 14 residues. Germline CDR1 reads DFQATT; CDR2 reads SNEGSKA (reference sequence). CDR3 sequence reads: CSARPGLGTYEQYF. CDR3 DNA sequence: TGCAGTGCTAGGCCGGGACTGGGCACCTACGAGCAGTACTTC.

In its sample, this clonotype was seen a few times. The chain carries TRBV18 and TRBJ2-1; TRBD2 aligns across 11 bases. The germline V gene encodes CDR1 KGHSH and CDR2 LQKENI. This CDR3 region has 20 residues. V was clipped by 3 bases and J by 4 bases; unmatched bases: 17. CDR3 protein: CASSPFRPGIAGGPYNEQFF. The CDR3 region has the DNA TGTGCCAGCTCACCGTTTCGCCCCGGAATAGCGGGAGGGCCGTACAATGAGCAGTTCTTC.

This clonotype has a count of ten or more. The chain carries TRBV9 and TRBJ2-1, with D tentatively TRBD1 (6 bases). CDR1 SGDLS and CDR2 YYNGEE come from the germline V gene. V lost 3 bases and J lost 10, with 11 bases in between. The CDR3 length is 12 residues. The CDR3 is CASSADGTEQFF. Here the CDR3 DNA reads TGTGCCAGCAGCGCCGACGGGACAGAGCAGTTCTTC.

This clonotype occurred a few times. This chain uses TRBV3-1 with TRBJ1-2; D ambiguous. CDR3 size: 15 residues. Germline V gene lookup returns CDR1 LGHDT and CDR2 YNNKEL (reference sequence). Trimming stripped 3 bases from V and 4 bases from J, with 15 bases between. CDR3 protein: CASSHLEPEAYGYTF. The CDR3, as DNA: TGTGCCAGCAGCCACCTAGAACCTGAGGCCTATGGCTACACCTTC.

The genes are TRBV10-3 and TRBJ2-5; TRBD1 matches at 8 bases. J gave up 3 bases and V 6 bases, and 3 bases lay outside the gene matches. The germline CDR1 and CDR2 sequences are ENHRY and SYGVKD. CDR3 size: 13 residues. In DNA, the CDR3 is TGTGCCATCAGCACAGGGGGAGAAGAGACCCAGTACTTC. Translating gives CAISTGGEETQYF.

The CDR3 reads CASSSVDRLFF. CDR3 nucleotide sequence: TGTGCCAGCAGTTCCGTCGACAGACTGTTTTTT. The genes are TRBV28 and TRBJ1-4; D is possibly TRBD1 (5 bases). Trimming removed 4 bases at V and 13 bases at J, with 10 bases between. Germline CDR1 reads MDHEN; CDR2 reads SYDVKM. The CDR3 sequence is 11 residues long.

The CDR3 sequence: CASSLDGTDPSYEQYF. As DNA, the CDR3 is TGCGCCAGCAGCTTGGACGGGACAGACCCCTCCTACGAGCAGTACTTC. The genes are TRBV5-1 and TRBJ2-7; 7 bases agree with TRBD1. The germline V gene encodes CDR1 SGHRS and CDR2 YFSETQ. With 0 bases clipped from V and 0 bases from J, the junction kept 6 bases outside the gene matches. The CDR3 is made up of 16 amino acids.

V is TRBV6-5 and J is TRBJ1-5, with a possible D match to TRBD1 (5 bases). The V gene lost 6 bases and the J gene lost 0 bases, with 12 bases spanning the gap. The CDR3 has 15 amino acids. CDR1 MNHEY and CDR2 SVGAGI come from the germline V gene. The CDR3: CASRADRYSNQPQHF. In DNA form, the CDR3 reads TGTGCCAGCAGGGCTGACAGATATAGCAATCAGCCCCAGCATTTT.

This chain connects TRBV27 to TRBJ2-2; 8 bases agree with TRBD2. Trimming removed 5 bases from V and 1 base from J; junction bases left unmatched: 9. Germline CDR1 MNHEY, CDR2 SMNVEV (reference sequence). The CDR3 spans 17 residues. The CDR3 DNA reads as TGTGCCAGCAGTCCGACATTGGGACTAGGGAACACCGGGGAGCTGTTTTTT. This encodes CASSPTLGLGNTGELFF.

The rearrangement uses TRBV20-1 and TRBJ1-6; no clear D. CDR3 size: 14 residues. The V gene's germline CDR1 is DFQATT and CDR2 SNEGSKA (reference sequence). V lost 1 base and J 10 bases, leaving 14 bases between the germline ends. Here the CDR3 DNA reads TGCAGTGCTAGAGGAGGAGCCCCGGGGTCACCCCTCCACTTT. Amino acid sequence: CSARGGAPGSPLHF.

The CDR3 sequence: CASSLDRVRTDTQYF. The CDR3 region has the DNA TGTGCCAGCAGCCTGGACAGGGTCAGGACAGATACGCAGTATTTT. V gene TRBV5-5 combines with J gene TRBJ2-3; TRBD1 agrees at 8 bases. The V gene's germline CDR1 is SGHKS and CDR2 YYEKEE (reference sequence). The V and J ends lost 4 bases and 3 bases, in that order; junction bases with no gene match: 7. The CDR3 has 15 residues.

This clonotype was seen only once. Just one base apart from a much larger clone, this may be a read error. The chain uses TRBV29-1 and TRBJ2-1, with TRBD1 matching 10 bases. This CDR3 contains 14 residues. Germline V gene data show CDR1 as SQVTM and CDR2 as ANQGSEA. The V gene end was trimmed by 4 bases and the J gene end by 8 bases; junction bases not matched to a gene: 8. CDR3 sequence: CSVGRQGAYHEQFF. The DNA for the CDR3 is TGCAGCGTTGGAAGACAGGGGGCTTACCATGAGCAGTTCTTC.

The rearrangement links TRBV6-6 to TRBJ2-7; D is perhaps TRBD1 (6 bases). V lost 5 bases, J lost 3 bases, and 14 bases lay in between. The CDR3 has 14 residues. The germline V gene has CDR1 MNHNY and CDR2 SVGAGI (reference sequence). The DNA of the CDR3 is TGTGCCAGCAGTGCCCCGGGACAAGGCTACGAGCAGTACTTC. Translating it yields CASSAPGQGYEQYF.

This clonotype came up a few times. The chain employs TRBV7-9 and TRBJ1-1; D may be TRBD1 (5 bases). CDR1 and CDR2 (germline): SEHNR, FQNEAQ (reference sequence). The ends were cut back, 0 bases at V and 4 bases at J, with 12 bases in the middle. This CDR3 is built from 15 residues. The CDR3 reads CASSLAQGETTEAFF. The CDR3 bases are TGTGCCAGCAGCTTAGCCCAGGGTGAGACCACTGAAGCTTTCTTT.

For the CDR3, the DNA is TGCAGCGTTGAGGGACTAGCGGGCACCATCGCGGGCGAGCAGTACTTC. Its protein is CSVEGLAGTIAGEQYF. This chain links TRBV29-1 with TRBJ2-7, with 12 bases identical to TRBD2. This CDR3 has 16 residues. Germline-derived CDR1 and CDR2 are SQVTM and ANQGSEA. With 3 bases clipped from V and 6 bases from J, the junction kept 12 bases outside the gene matches.